The rows below give T cell receptor beta chains drawn from one sample of a study of TIL therapy for anti-PD-1-resistant metastatic lung cancer. Method: immunoSEQ multiplex PCR; TCRdb's copy keeps in-frame clones and lacks some. The profile covers about 19,000 clones, with over 75% appearing a single time and under 8% taken by the ten largest. This material consisted of blood, taken at baseline. These receptors were collected from a person aged 25 to 80 with non-small cell lung cancer. Each CDR3 is given with its conserved first and last residue.

>TRBJ1-2|TRBV7-8
CASSFPGDGYTF
>TRBJ2-5|TRBV12-3/TRBV12-4
CASSLERRETQYF
>TRBJ2-2|TRBV6-6
CASSYRTLQTGELFF
>TRBJ1-6|TRBV30
CAWRARQGPNSPLHF
>TRBJ2-3|TRBV18
CASSPLADTQYF
>TRBJ2-7|TRBV20-1
CSASPGLSREQYF
>TRBJ1-5|TRBV5-6
CASSLRGYSNQPQHF
>TRBJ1-3|TRBV18
CASSSRRGSGNTIYF
>TRBJ2-3|TRBV4-1
CASSQVVGTDTQYF
>TRBJ2-7|TRBV7-2
CASTYRGGLSSYEQYF
>TRBJ2-7|TRBV6-5
CASSSGTGPYEQYF
>TRBJ1-3|TRBV27
CASSSGAGNTIYF
>TRBJ2-7|TRBV19
CASRSGQHSYEQYF
>TRBJ1-3|TRBV7-9
CASSNGGFSGNTIYF
>TRBJ1-1|TRBV3-1/TRBV3-2
CASSRLDRGTEAFF
>TRBJ2-3|TRBV7-9
CASSPAGGSVNTDTQYF
>TRBJ1-2|TRBV29-1
CSVPREIGMAYGYTF
>TRBJ2-3|TRBV27
CASVSGRAFADTQYF
>TRBJ2-3|TRBV4-2
CASSQGGVPHPSTDTQYF
>TRBJ1-2|TRBV2
CASSNGQGLGTF
>TRBJ1-1|TRBV30
CAWTSRGDTEAFF
>TRBJ2-7|TRBV29-1
CSAGDRGRLYEQYF
>TRBJ2-3|TRBV5-1
CASSLGPRRADTQYF
>TRBJ1-3|TRBV4-3
CASSQRHGGRSGNTIYF
>TRBJ1-6|TRBV6-2/TRBV6-3
CASSLARAGDSPLHF
>TRBJ1-5|TRBV25-1
CASKGGNQPQHF
>TRBJ1-4|TRBV27
CASGTGQTNEKLFF
>TRBJ2-1|TRBV30
CAWSRMRSSYNEQFF
>TRBJ1-5|TRBV4-1
CASSQEAGTGDQPQHF
>TRBJ2-3|TRBV28
CASSFPDIRTSTDTQYF
>TRBJ1-2|TRBV6-5
CASSYRGGVDGYTF
>TRBJ2-2|TRBV11-2
CASSFSNTGELFF
>TRBJ2-5|TRBV11-3
CASSLGTSGTGETQYF
>TRBJ2-7|TRBV7-9
CASSLGRAYEQYF
>TRBJ1-1|TRBV27
CASSFDRRDRNTEAFF
>TRBJ1-1|TRBV29-1
CSVWGGNTEAFF
>TRBJ2-7|TRBV3-1/TRBV3-2
CASSRPTSGRAYSYEQYF
>TRBJ2-5|TRBV4-2
CASSQGELAGAETQYF
>TRBJ1-1|TRBV30
CAWSVGGGTPEAFF
>TRBJ1-4|TRBV5-5
CASSRDVGKLFF
>TRBJ2-7|TRBV15
CATSRDLTGTGYEQYF
>TRBJ1-2|TRBV20-1
CSAPGPYGYTF